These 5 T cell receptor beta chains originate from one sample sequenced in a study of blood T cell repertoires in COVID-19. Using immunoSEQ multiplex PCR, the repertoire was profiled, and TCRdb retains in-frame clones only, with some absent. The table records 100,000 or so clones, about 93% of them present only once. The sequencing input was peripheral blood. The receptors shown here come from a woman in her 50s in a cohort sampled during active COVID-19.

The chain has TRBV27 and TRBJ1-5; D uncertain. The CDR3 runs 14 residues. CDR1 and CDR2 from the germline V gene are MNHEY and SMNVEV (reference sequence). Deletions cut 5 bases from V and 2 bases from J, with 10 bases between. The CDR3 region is CASSQSTGNQPQHF. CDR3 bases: TGTGCCAGCAGTCAGTCGACTGGCAATCAGCCCCAGCATTTT.

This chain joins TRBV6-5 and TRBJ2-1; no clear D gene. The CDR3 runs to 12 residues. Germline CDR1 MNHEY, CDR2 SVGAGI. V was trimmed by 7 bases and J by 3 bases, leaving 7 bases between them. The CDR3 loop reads CASTGSYNEQFF. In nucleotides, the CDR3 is TGTGCCAGCACGGGTAGCTACAATGAGCAGTTCTTC.

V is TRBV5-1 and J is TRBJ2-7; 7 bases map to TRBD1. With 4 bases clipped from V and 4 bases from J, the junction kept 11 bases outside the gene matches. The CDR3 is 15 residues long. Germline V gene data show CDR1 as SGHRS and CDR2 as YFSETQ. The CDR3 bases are TGCGCCAGCAGCCCGGACGGGACAGACTTTTACGAGCAGTACTTC. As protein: CASSPDGTDFYEQYF.

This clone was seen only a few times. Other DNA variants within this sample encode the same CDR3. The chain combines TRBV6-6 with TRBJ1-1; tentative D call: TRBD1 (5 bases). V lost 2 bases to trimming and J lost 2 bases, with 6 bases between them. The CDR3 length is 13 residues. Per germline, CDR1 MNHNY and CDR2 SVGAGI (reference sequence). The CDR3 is CASSYDRNTEAFF. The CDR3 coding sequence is TGTGCCAGCAGTTACGACAGAAACACTGAAGCTTTCTTT.

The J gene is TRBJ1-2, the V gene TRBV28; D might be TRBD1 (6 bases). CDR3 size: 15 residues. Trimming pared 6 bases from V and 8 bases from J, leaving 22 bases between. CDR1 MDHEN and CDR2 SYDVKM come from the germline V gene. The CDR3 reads CASRLKTIQGPGYTF. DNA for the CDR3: TGTGCCAGCAGACTTAAAACAATACAGGGTCCGGGCTACACCTTC.